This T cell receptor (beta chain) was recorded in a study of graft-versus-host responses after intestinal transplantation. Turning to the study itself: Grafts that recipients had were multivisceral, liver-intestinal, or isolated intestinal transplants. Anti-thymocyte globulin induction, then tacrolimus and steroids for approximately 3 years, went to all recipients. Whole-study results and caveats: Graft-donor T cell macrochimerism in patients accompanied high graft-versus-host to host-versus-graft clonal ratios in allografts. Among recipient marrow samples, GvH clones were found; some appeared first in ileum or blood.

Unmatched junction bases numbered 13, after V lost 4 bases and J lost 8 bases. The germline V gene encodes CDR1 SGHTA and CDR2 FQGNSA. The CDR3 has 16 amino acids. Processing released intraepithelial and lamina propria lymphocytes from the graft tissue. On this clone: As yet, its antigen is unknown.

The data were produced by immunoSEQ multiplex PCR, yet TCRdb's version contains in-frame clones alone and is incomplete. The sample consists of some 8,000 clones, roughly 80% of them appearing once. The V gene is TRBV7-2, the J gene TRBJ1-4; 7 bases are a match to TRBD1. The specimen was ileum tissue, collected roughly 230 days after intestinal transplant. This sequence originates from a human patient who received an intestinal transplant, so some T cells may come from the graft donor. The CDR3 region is CASSSRTGRGEEKLFF. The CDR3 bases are TGTGCCAGCAGCTCCCGGACAGGTAGAGGGGAAGAAAAACTGTTTTTT.